Below, one TCR beta chain is given with its context. This record belongs to a study of blood T cell repertoires in COVID-19. In the authors' methods: Reference gene primer amplification yielded estimated nucleated cell counts. Produced via immunoSEQ multiplex PCR; TCRdb's table is partial and in-frame only. From that table come the V and J calls and clone size; the DNA was used to work out D and trimming. This table has a few hundred thousand clones, about 88% appearing once. This CDR3 contains 18 residues. The trim removed 0 bases at V and 0 bases at J, leaving 6 bases unmatched. Germline CDR1 and CDR2: SGHNT and YYREEE (reference sequence).

This TCR derives from a woman aged 25 to 39 who had recovered from COVID-19. This chain joins TRBV5-4 and TRBJ1-3, with TRBD1 matching 10 bases. Sequences were obtained from PBMCs or T cells enriched from blood (not recorded which). The DNA for the CDR3 is TGTGCCAGCAGCTTGGCCGAGACAGGGGGCTTCTCTGGAAACACCATATATTTT. Its protein product is CASSLAETGGFSGNTIYF.